The rows below give T cell receptor beta chains drawn from one sample of a study of blood T cell repertoires in COVID-19. Profiling relied on immunoSEQ multiplex PCR, and the TCRdb table lists in-frame clones only, not all of them. Of approximately 470,000 clones in the sample, 70% to 90% were seen once. Sequences were obtained from peripheral blood. The receptors come from a human donor in a cohort sampled during active COVID-19. Both conserved end residues are part of each CDR3. D genes are given only for firm matches. Clone size is stated in some rows and not others, as once, few, many or a class when expanded.

d_call | clone_size | j_call | v_call | cdr3_nt | cdr3_aa
. | . | TRBJ1-1 | TRBV6-5 | TGTGCCAGCAAGTTATCCGCAGGCGTAGAAGCTTTCTTT | CASKLSAGVEAFF
. | . | TRBJ1-4 | TRBV19 | TGTGCCAGTAGCTTACAGATTTTGAATGAAAAACTGTTTTTT | CASSLQILNEKLFF
. | . | TRBJ1-2 | TRBV2 | TGTGCCAGCAGTTTCGACAGCAACTATGGCTACACCTTC | CASSFDSNYGYTF
. | . | TRBJ1-1 | TRBV28 | TGTGCCAGCAGTTTTATTGAAGATTCGGGGTTTGAAGCTTTCTTT | CASSFIEDSGFEAFF
TRBD1 | . | TRBJ2-1 | TRBV7-3 | TGTGCCAGCAGCCCCCGGGTTGTAGAGGGGGCGCCCAATGAGCAGTTCTTC | CASSPRVVEGAPNEQFF
. | . | TRBJ1-2 | TRBV10-3 | TGTGCCATCAGTGAGTCGATTTTGGGGAGCTATGGCTACACCTTC | CAISESILGSYGYTF
TRBD1 | . | TRBJ1-4 | TRBV7-2 | TGTGCCAGCAGCGCCGGGACAGGGAGAACCGAAAATGAAAAACTGTTTTTT | CASSAGTGRTENEKLFF
TRBD1 | . | TRBJ2-1 | TRBV11-1 | TGTGCCAGCAGCACCTACACACAGGGGATGGACGATGAGCAGTTCTTC | CASSTYTQGMDDEQFF
TRBD1 | . | TRBJ2-3 | TRBV6-5 | TGTGCCAGCGGGACAGGCCGCTTCACAGATACGCAGTATTTT | CASGTGRFTDTQYF
. | . | TRBJ2-2 | TRBV9 | TGTGCCAGCAGCGGGGCGGCCCAGGGCACCGGGGAGCTGTTTTTT | CASSGAAQGTGELFF
TRBD1 | . | TRBJ2-7 | TRBV6-5 | TGTGCCAGCAGTCTGGACAGGGGCCACGAGCAGTACTTC | CASSLDRGHEQYF
. | . | TRBJ1-4 | TRBV3-1/TRBV3-2 | TGTGCCAGCAGCCAAGGGGGCAGGGGTGAAAAACTGTTTTTT | CASSQGGRGEKLFF
. | . | TRBJ2-7 | TRBV28 | TGTGCCAGCAGTGGACTGAAGTACGAGCAGTACTTC | CASSGLKYEQYF
TRBD1 | once | TRBJ2-2 | TRBV9 | TGTGCCAGCAGAACCCCGACAGGGGGGGCCGGGGAGCTGTTTTTT | CASRTPTGGAGELFF
. | . | TRBJ2-3 | TRBV2 | TGTGCCAGCAGCCCCAGTGCGGGAAGGCGAGATACGCAGTATTTT | CASSPSAGRRDTQYF
. | . | TRBJ2-6 | TRBV19 | TGTGCCAGTAGTATAACTAACGTCCTGACTTTC | CASSITNVLTF
. | once | TRBJ2-7 | TRBV29-1 | TGCAGCGTCCTAGAATACGAGCAGTACTTC | CSVLEYEQYF
. | . | TRBJ1-2 | TRBV5-3 | TGTGCCAGAAGCCCCGGGAGGCGGGGCTATGGCTACACCTTC | CARSPGRRGYGYTF
TRBD1 | . | TRBJ2-3 | TRBV4-2 | TGTGCCAGCAGACGAACAGGGGCCACAGATACGCAGTATTTT | CASRRTGATDTQYF
TRBD2 | once | TRBJ2-1 | TRBV2 | TGTGCCAGCGGGACTAGCGGGATTCTAGGGAGGTTCTTC | CASGTSGILGRFF
. | . | TRBJ1-2 | TRBV3-1/TRBV3-2 | TGTGCCAGCAGGGCCGCAGGGGTAGACTATGGCTACACCTTC | CASRAAGVDYGYTF
. | . | TRBJ2-3 | TRBV19 | TGTGCCAGTGCGAAGAAGCGGAGCACAGATACGCAGTATTTT | CASAKKRSTDTQYF
. | . | TRBJ1-2 | TRBV9 | TGTGCCAGCAGCCCCCAGATTGGGACAAGTACTAACTATGGCTACACCTTC | CASSPQIGTSTNYGYTF
TRBD1 | . | TRBJ2-1 | TRBV25-1 | TGTGCCAGCAGACCACAGGGGGGCCCCTACAATGAGCAGTTCTTC | CASRPQGGPYNEQFF
. | many | TRBJ2-3 | TRBV3-1/TRBV3-2 | TGTGCCAGCAGCCGAGATCAAGATACGCAGTATTTT | CASSRDQDTQYF
. | . | TRBJ1-4 | TRBV9 | TGTGCCAGCAGCGTAGATGTTAGTTCGCTTGAAAAACTGTTTTTT | CASSVDVSSLEKLFF
. | few | TRBJ2-1 | TRBV10-3 | TGTGCCATCAGTGAGGGCACCCCTAATGAGCAGTTCTTC | CAISEGTPNEQFF
. | . | TRBJ2-3 | TRBV15 | TGTGCCACCAGCAGAGAGATGGCTTCCCCAAGCACAGATACGCAGTATTTT | CATSREMASPSTDTQYF
. | . | TRBJ2-1 | TRBV23-1 | TGCGCCAGCAGTCAATCGCAGTTCCTAGAGGGCGATGAGCAGTTCTTC | CASSQSQFLEGDEQFF
. | . | TRBJ2-3 | TRBV11-2 | TGTGCCAGCAGCTTACGCAGGGTCAGTGATACGCAGTATTTT | CASSLRRVSDTQYF
. | . | TRBJ2-2 | TRBV9 | TGTGCCAGCAGCGTAGATAATACGAGAGGGGAGCTGTTTTTT | CASSVDNTRGELFF
TRBD2 | . | TRBJ2-1 | TRBV19 | TGTGCCAGTAGTATCTTCGCCGGGACTAGCGGGAGTGGGACCTACAATGAGCAGTTCTTC | CASSIFAGTSGSGTYNEQFF
. | . | TRBJ2-1 | TRBV20-1 | TGCAGTCCCCAACGATCGGATGAGCAGTTCTTC | CSPQRSDEQFF
. | few | TRBJ1-5 | TRBV19 | TGTGCCAGTACCTCGGACAGTGCCTATCAGCCCCAGCATTTT | CASTSDSAYQPQHF
. | many | TRBJ2-7 | TRBV5-4 | TGTGCCAGCAACGGTGACACCTACGAGCAGTACTTC | CASNGDTYEQYF
. | . | TRBJ1-2 | TRBV6-5 | TGTGCCAGCAGCCGACAGTCCTATGGCTACACCTTC | CASSRQSYGYTF
. | once | TRBJ1-4 | TRBV6-5 | TGTGCCAGCAGCTACGGACAGATGAATGAAAAACTGTTTTTT | CASSYGQMNEKLFF
. | . | TRBJ1-5 | TRBV30 | TGTGCCTGGAGTGAGAGGAGCAATCAGCCCCAGCATTTT | CAWSERSNQPQHF